These T cell receptor beta chains were read from a single sample in a study of blood T cell repertoires in COVID-19. Profiled with immunoSEQ multiplex PCR; TCRdb holds only in-frame clones, not every one. The profile shows 150,000 or so clones, around three quarters of them singletons. Source material: peripheral blood. These receptors all come from a man older than 75 with acute or convalescent COVID-19. Each CDR3 is given with its conserved first and last residue. The order of the fields is V gene, J gene, D gene, clone size, CDR3 protein, CDR3 DNA. The D gene is left open where the match is weak. A row's size may be missing; if present it is once, few, many or a size class.

>TRBV5-5|TRBJ1-2|NA|NA
CASSLTGDPGYTF
TGTGCCAGCAGCTTGACGGGGGATCCCGGCTACACCTTC
>TRBV4-1|TRBJ2-7|TRBD2|once
CASSQVGGGTNEQYF
TGCGCCAGCAGCCAAGTAGGCGGGGGTACCAACGAGCAGTACTTC
>TRBV12-3/TRBV12-4|TRBJ2-5|NA|NA
CASSLTGKETQYF
TGTGCCAGCAGTTTAACAGGCAAAGAGACCCAGTACTTC
>TRBV28|TRBJ1-6|NA|NA
CASSFTPQGRNSPLHF
TGTGCCAGCAGTTTTACCCCCCAGGGAAGGAACTCACCCCTCCACTTT
>TRBV5-1|TRBJ2-3|NA|once
CASSLIQGGNTDTQYF
TGCGCCAGCAGCTTGATACAGGGAGGGAACACAGATACGCAGTATTTT
>TRBV3-1/TRBV3-2|TRBJ2-1|NA|NA
CASSQTQLGRNEQFF
TGTGCCAGCAGCCAAACCCAACTAGGGCGGAATGAGCAGTTCTTC
>TRBV5-5|TRBJ1-2|NA|once
CASSLSPSDNYGYTF
TGTGCCAGCAGCTTAAGTCCCAGCGATAACTATGGCTACACCTTC
>TRBV11-2|TRBJ1-2|NA|few
CASSFGMNYGYTF
TGTGCCAGCAGCTTCGGGATGAACTATGGCTACACCTTC
>TRBV28|TRBJ1-6|NA|once
CASSFRNSPLHF
TGTGCCAGCAGTTTCAGGAATTCACCCCTCCACTTT
>TRBV13|TRBJ2-3|TRBD2|NA
CASSAPGGVGADTQYF
TGTGCCAGCAGCGCCCCCGGGGGGGTCGGCGCAGATACGCAGTATTTT
>TRBV27|TRBJ2-7|TRBD1|few
CASSAPGQGSYEQYF
TGTGCCAGCAGTGCCCCGGGACAGGGCTCCTACGAGCAGTACTTC
>TRBV24-1|TRBJ1-2|NA|NA
CATSERAGDGYTF
TGTGCCACCAGTGAACGGGCAGGGGATGGCTACACCTTC
>TRBV7-9|TRBJ1-4|TRBD1|NA
CASSSGTGREKLFF
TGTGCCAGCAGCTCCGGGACAGGAAGGGAAAAACTGTTTTTT
>TRBV10-3|TRBJ2-2|NA|NA
CAVKRTVNTGELFF
TGTGCCGTTAAGCGGACAGTCAACACCGGGGAGCTGTTTTTT
>TRBV30|TRBJ1-4|TRBD1|few
CATQDRVNEKLFF
TGTGCCACCCAGGACAGGGTAAATGAAAAACTGTTTTTT
>TRBV5-1|TRBJ2-1|TRBD2|once
CASSPGLAGGLEQLF
TGCGCCAGCAGCCCGGGACTAGCGGGGGGGCTTGAGCAGCTCTTC
>TRBV27|TRBJ1-5|NA|once
CASSSGQFSNQPQHF
TGTGCCAGCAGCTCCGGTCAATTTAGCAATCAGCCCCAGCATTTT
>TRBV24-1|TRBJ1-2|NA|NA
CATSDLNYGYTF
TGTGCCACCAGTGATCTAAACTATGGCTACACCTTC
>TRBV10-3|TRBJ1-2|NA|NA
CAIRRTGFGYGYTF
TGTGCCATCCGGAGGACGGGGTTTGGCTATGGCTACACCTTC
>TRBV10-3|TRBJ1-2|NA|NA
CAISEPGQGEFGYTF
TGTGCCATCAGTGAGCCGGGACAAGGGGAGTTTGGCTACACCTTC
>TRBV14|TRBJ2-5|TRBD2|NA
CASSQDWTSGDQETQYF
TGTGCCAGCAGCCAAGATTGGACTAGCGGGGACCAAGAGACCCAGTACTTC